The 21 T cell receptor beta chains listed next were all sequenced from one sample in a study of blood T cell repertoires in COVID-19. TCRdb's copy holds only in-frame clones and misses some; the assay was immunoSEQ multiplex PCR. The data show about 190,000 clones, approximately 78% seen once. Sequenced sample: peripheral blood. The receptors here all came from a woman over 75 with active or convalescent COVID-19.

Many counts were recorded for this clone. V is TRBV9 and J is TRBJ2-1; 8 bases align to TRBD2. CDR3 length: 19 residues. Per germline, CDR1 SGDLS and CDR2 YYNGEE. Trimming cost V 0 bases and J 5 bases; bases outside gene matches: 16. In DNA, the CDR3 is TGTGCCAGCAGCGTAGACCCCGAGACACGGGGGGGCCGGGACAATGAGCAGTTCTTC. This codes for CASSVDPETRGGRDNEQFF.

This chain uses TRBV18 with TRBJ1-1; TRBD1 might be the D (5 bases). V lost 7 bases to trimming and J lost 0 bases, with 18 bases between them. The CDR3 runs 16 residues. Germline CDR1 KGHSH, CDR2 LQKENI. Here the CDR3 reads CASFPILGVMNTEAFF. CDR3 nucleotides: TGTGCCAGCTTCCCCATCCTAGGGGTGATGAACACTGAAGCTTTCTTT.

This clone was seen only a few times. The rearrangement joins TRBV10-3 to TRBJ1-2, with D perhaps TRBD1 (5 bases). This CDR3 spans 15 amino acids. Germline CDR1 is ENHRY and CDR2 is SYGVKD. V dropped 0 bases and J dropped 8 bases, with 16 bases sitting between them. CDR3 sequence: CAISESRAGGRGYTF. In nucleotides, the CDR3 is TGTGCCATCAGTGAGTCCCGGGCGGGGGGACGGGGCTACACCTTC.

There are a few counts of this clone. This chain uses TRBV19 with TRBJ1-6; the D gene is possibly TRBD1 (5 bases). The CDR3 has 10 residues. Germline assignment: CDR1 LNHDA and CDR2 SQIVND (reference sequence). Trimming shortened V by 11 bases and J by 10 bases, and 9 bases separated the two germline ends. CDR3 loop: CAGRESPLHF. Here the CDR3 DNA reads TGTGCCGGCAGGGAATCACCCCTCCACTTT.

The rearrangement joins TRBV7-9 to TRBJ2-5; 9 nucleotides match TRBD1. CDR1 is SEHNR and CDR2 is FQNEAQ in the germline V gene (reference sequence). CDR3 length equals 17 residues. The junction had 12 bases not matched to a gene; V was cut back by 5 bases and J by 2 bases. The CDR3 DNA sequence: TGTGCCAGCAGCCCGCGCCACCGGGACAGGGATCAAGAGACCCAGTACTTC. It yields the protein CASSPRHRDRDQETQYF.

The rearrangement joins TRBV6-5 to TRBJ1-2; D uncertain. Trimming left V 6 bases short and J 0 bases short, with 14 bases between. The CDR3 has 15 residues. The germline gives CDR1 MNHEY, CDR2 SVGAGI. CDR3 protein: CASRPQHLANYGYTF. The CDR3 nucleotides are TGTGCCAGCAGACCTCAGCACCTAGCTAACTATGGCTACACCTTC.

The table lists this clone with a few counts. The rearrangement uses TRBV28 and TRBJ1-4; D gene uncertain. The V gene lost 7 bases and the J gene lost 8 bases, with 20 bases spanning the gap. The CDR3 has 15 residues. The germline gives CDR1 MDHEN, CDR2 SYDVKM. This chain's CDR3 is CASTGRMGWGEKLFF. The CDR3 coding sequence is TGTGCCAGCACGGGGAGGATGGGCTGGGGAGAAAAACTGTTTTTT.

This rearrangement joins TRBV10-1 to TRBJ1-2; 9 bases are shared with TRBD1. Germline loops: CDR1 WNHNN, CDR2 SYGVQD (reference sequence). With V trimmed by 9 bases and J by 4 bases, 6 bases remained unmatched. This CDR3 has 13 amino acids. CDR3 nucleotides: TGCGCCAGGTTTACAGGGGGCTCCTATGGCTACACCTTC. This gives the protein CARFTGGSYGYTF.

J is TRBJ2-7 and V is TRBV5-1, with D tentatively TRBD2 (5 bases). This CDR3 contains 14 residues. The germline V gene encodes CDR1 SGHRS and CDR2 YFSETQ. Trimming stripped 0 bases from V and 2 bases from J, with 9 bases between. CDR3 residues: CASSLDGETYEQYF. The CDR3 coding sequence is TGCGCCAGCAGCTTGGATGGGGAGACCTACGAGCAGTACTTC.

This clone was counted once. The DNA for the CDR3 is TGTGCCAGCAGTCTACTAGGGGGAAGATATGGCTACACCTTC. This translates into CASSLLGGRYGYTF. The chain is built from TRBV28 and TRBJ1-2; D possibly corresponds to TRBD1 (6 bases). The V end was cut by 5 bases, the J end by 5 bases, with 15 bases between. The CDR3 consists of 14 residues. Germline CDR1 reads MDHEN; CDR2 reads SYDVKM.

V gene TRBV18 combines with J gene TRBJ2-5, with D unclear. Trimming shortened V by 2 bases and J by 2 bases, and 6 bases separated the two germline ends. This CDR3 is 13 amino acids long. CDR1 and CDR2 (germline): KGHSH, LQKENI. CDR3 in DNA: TGTGCCAGCTCACCATCGACACAAGAGACCCAGTACTTC. The encoded protein is CASSPSTQETQYF.

This chain connects TRBV5-1 to TRBJ2-3; the match to TRBD2 covers 12 bases. Germline CDR1 is SGHRS and CDR2 is YFSETQ. V lost 6 bases and J lost 6; bases outside the gene matches: 8. This CDR3 region has 15 residues. Written as DNA, the CDR3 is TGCGCCAGCACCACTAGCGGGGGGTTCGGGGATACGCAGTATTTT. Protein sequence: CASTTSGGFGDTQYF.

This clone came up once. This rearrangement joins TRBV5-1 to TRBJ1-2; the D is unclear. The CDR3 is made up of 14 amino acids. Trimming shortened V by 1 base and J by 2 bases, and 9 bases separated the two germline ends. Germline loops: CDR1 SGHRS, CDR2 YFSETQ. This chain's CDR3 is CASSLNPGNYGYTF. In nucleotides, the CDR3 is TGCGCCAGCAGCTTGAACCCAGGCAACTATGGCTACACCTTC.

The chain has TRBV10-1 and TRBJ2-5; 8 nucleotides align to TRBD1. Trimming removed 2 bases from V and 5 bases from J; junction bases left unmatched: 4. This CDR3 is 14 amino acids long. CDR1 is WNHNN and CDR2 is SYGVQD in the germline V gene (reference sequence). CDR3 sequence reads: CASSERTGRETQYF. In nucleotides, the CDR3 is TGCGCCAGCAGTGAGAGGACAGGGAGGGAGACCCAGTACTTC.

The chain combines TRBV19 with TRBJ2-5; a possible D gene is TRBD2 (5 bases). The CDR3 runs 13 residues. V shed 1 base and J shed 5 bases, with 8 bases lying between them. In germline, CDR1 is LNHDA, CDR2 SQIVND (reference sequence). The CDR3 here is CASSIAGMETQYF. In nucleotides, the CDR3 is TGTGCCAGTAGTATAGCGGGGATGGAGACCCAGTACTTC.

The chain joins TRBV10-3 to TRBJ1-2, with TRBD1 as a possible D gene (5 bases). The CDR3 extends over 12 amino acids. Trimming removed 2 bases at V and 8 bases at J, with 9 bases between. The V gene's germline CDR1 is ENHRY and CDR2 SYGVKD. The CDR3 protein is CAISEGGAGYTF. For the CDR3, the DNA is TGTGCCATCAGTGAGGGAGGGGCCGGCTACACCTTC.

The chain employs TRBV6-1 and TRBJ1-5; D is undetermined. The CDR3 totals 15 residues. Per germline, CDR1 MNHNS and CDR2 SASEGT. Trimming stripped 2 bases from V and 0 bases from J, with 8 bases between. The CDR3 nucleotides are TGTGCCAGCAGTGAAACCGCCTATAGCAATCAGCCCCAGCATTTT. Residues: CASSETAYSNQPQHF.

This rearrangement joins TRBV28 to TRBJ1-4; possibly TRBD1 for D (6 bases). CDR3 length: 15 amino acids. Trimming pared 3 bases from V and 7 bases from J, leaving 15 bases between. CDR1 MDHEN and CDR2 SYDVKM come from the germline V gene. The CDR3 nucleotides are TGTGCCAGCAGTTTCGCAGGGGAAAAGAGTGAAAAACTGTTTTTT. Translated, it gives CASSFAGEKSEKLFF.

This clone has only one observation. The V and J genes are TRBV5-1 and TRBJ2-3, with D possibly TRBD1 on 5 matching bases. CDR3 length: 15 amino acids. Germline CDR1 reads SGHRS; CDR2 reads YFSETQ. Trimming pared 0 bases from V and 5 bases from J, leaving 13 bases between. The chain's CDR3 is CASSLEGLSGDTQYF. The CDR3 DNA is TGCGCCAGCAGCTTGGAGGGGTTGTCGGGAGATACGCAGTATTTT. The full variable domain, rest sourced from reference TRBV5-1 and TRBJ2-3, is KAGVTQTPRYLIKTRGQQVTLSCSPISGHRSVSWYQQTPGQGLQFLFEYFSETQRNKGNFPGRFSGRQFSNSRSEMNVSTLELGDSALYLCASSLEGLSGDTQYFGPGTRLTVL.

The CDR3, as DNA: TGTGCCAGCAGCTCCAGGGGGCCGGCTAACTATGGCTACACCTTC. Its translation: CASSSRGPANYGYTF. The chain joins TRBV5-4 to TRBJ1-2, with 8 bases that match TRBD1. V was clipped by 3 bases and J by 0 bases; unmatched bases: 4. The length of the CDR3 is 15 residues. In germline, CDR1 is SGHNT, CDR2 YYREEE (reference sequence).

The chain combines TRBV5-1 with TRBJ1-1, with D tentatively TRBD1 (5 bases). The germline CDR1 and CDR2 sequences are SGHRS and YFSETQ. V was trimmed by 6 bases and J by 3 bases, leaving 15 bases between them. The CDR3 is 14 residues long. The CDR3 here is CASNTARGDTEAFF. The DNA for the CDR3 is TGCGCCAGCAATACCGCCCGGGGGGACACTGAAGCTTTCTTT.